The sequence of this T cell receptor (beta chain) was determined in a study of cytomegalovirus exposure and HLA in healthy donors. This clone showed up just a few times. The antigen remains unidentified. Researchers ran the PCR with 60 Vbeta and 13 Jbeta primers. Original processing notes: Around 10 million of the about 80 million unique TCR beta chains counted in a later analysis were shared. Using immunoSEQ multiplex PCR, the repertoire was profiled, and TCRdb retains in-frame clones only, with some absent. V and J calls and clone size are those listed in that table; D and trimming were worked out from the DNA. Of 95,000 to 150,000 clones in the sample, roughly 18% were seen once. V was trimmed by 4 bases and J by 4 bases, leaving 14 bases between them. Looked up from germline, CDR1 is SGDLS and CDR2 is YYNGEE. The CDR3 has 14 amino acids. Although they were nominally healthy when sampled, donors likely had unrecorded immune exposures.

Study-wide points: In a later analysis, a missense DCLRE1C variant was linked to TCR beta V- and J-gene trimming. Over 150 TCR beta chains were listed as cytomegalovirus-associated.

The sample was PBMCs. The source of this sequence is a female donor in good health and CMV-seropositive. The gene calls are TRBV9 and TRBJ1-2; D gene uncertain. The CDR3 coding sequence is TGTGCCAGCAGCCCAGGACTCGAGGGCTATGGCTACACCTTC. Protein sequence: CASSPGLEGYGYTF.